These 10 T cell receptor beta chains came from one sample sequenced in a study of beta chain features in type 1 diabetes. Notes on the study in general: The study found moderately but significantly shorter TCRB CDR3s in all four CD4+ subsets of Type 1 diabetes patients.

Of the isolated RNA, all was reverse transcribed, and so the sequenced material was expressed TCRB transcripts. The assay was immunoSEQ multiplex PCR, and TCRdb's table has in-frame clones only and misses some. The profile covers 100,000 to 150,000 clones, with 9% appearing a single time and 0.65% to 0.75% taken by the ten largest. These TCRs' antigens remain unknown. Specimen: central memory CD4+ T cells from blood. These receptors were taken from a man aged 25 to 40 with type 1 diabetes.

In this sample, this clone turned up a few times. V and J are TRBV2 and TRBJ1-2; weak D call: TRBD1 (5 bases). This CDR3 is 13 amino acids long. CDR1 and CDR2 from the germline V gene are SNHLY and FYNNEI. Trimming shortened V by 6 bases and J by 5 bases, and 13 bases separated the two germline ends. CDR3 amino acids: CASSNFQGYGYTF. The CDR3 bases are TGTGCCAGCAGCAACTTCCAGGGTTATGGCTACACCTTC.

The rearrangement links TRBV6-5 to TRBJ2-3, with 8 bases matching TRBD1. V trimming: 6 bases; J trimming: 4 bases; junction bases outside the gene matches: 9. The CDR3 is 15 residues long. Germline CDR1 is MNHEY and CDR2 is SVGAGI. The CDR3 bases are TGTGCCAGCAGCCCGCCAGGGGGCCAGCCAGATACGCAGTATTTT. Translating it yields CASSPPGGQPDTQYF.

This clone was counted between two and nine times. The V call is TRBV6-5, the J call TRBJ2-7; 8 bases line up with TRBD1. CDR3 size: 16 residues. The V and J ends lost 4 bases and 1 base, in that order; junction bases with no gene match: 9. The germline gives CDR1 MNHEY, CDR2 SVGAGI. The CDR3 DNA reads TGTGCCAGCAGTTGGACACACCGGGACAGGTCCTACGAGCAGTACTTC. Translation gives CASSWTHRDRSYEQYF.

This clone was detected only a few times. This sequence joins TRBV4-1 and TRBJ2-3; maybe TRBD2 (6 bases). The ends were cut back, 4 bases at V and 0 bases at J, with 11 bases in the middle. The germline V gene has CDR1 MGHRA and CDR2 YSYEKL. CDR3 length equals 15 residues. The CDR3 sequence is CASSLTGVSTDTQYF. DNA for the CDR3: TGCGCCAGCAGCCTGACGGGGGTCAGCACAGATACGCAGTATTTT.

This clone appeared a few times. V usage is TRBV28 and J usage is TRBJ2-5, with 7 bases that match TRBD2. Germline CDR1 and CDR2: MDHEN and SYDVKM. With V trimmed by 7 bases and J by 3 bases, 5 bases remained unmatched. The CDR3 is made up of 13 amino acids. The CDR3 region is CASTEGGEETQYF. CDR3 coding DNA: TGTGCCAGCACCGAGGGAGGGGAAGAGACCCAGTACTTC. Full variable domain (rest looked up from reference TRBV28 and TRBJ2-5): DVKVTQSSRYLVKRTGEKVFLECVQDMDHENMFWYRQDPGLGLRLIYFSYDVKMKEKGDIPEGYSVSREKKERFSLILESASTNQTSMYLCASTEGGEETQYFGPGTRLLVL.

The table lists this clone with a few counts. This chain links TRBV28 with TRBJ1-6; possible D gene TRBD1, 5 bases. The CDR3 runs 16 residues. Germline lookup yields CDR1 MDHEN and CDR2 SYDVKM. Between the trimmed V and J ends, which lost 8 bases and 6 bases, there was a span of 20 bases. CDR3 residues: CASVDGGGQVNSPLHF. The CDR3 region has the DNA TGTGCCAGCGTTGACGGGGGGGGTCAAGTTAATTCACCCCTCCACTTT.

This clone was observed a handful of times. The CDR3 region has the DNA TGCAGCGTTAGACAGGGCGACTATGGCTACACCTTC. Its protein product is CSVRQGDYGYTF. The V call is TRBV29-1, the J call TRBJ1-2; 7 nucleotides match TRBD1. The ends lost 5 bases at V and 3 bases at J; junction bases unmatched: 3. The CDR3 sequence is 12 residues long. CDR1 and CDR2 (germline): SQVTM, ANQGSEA.

The rearrangement links TRBV28 to TRBJ2-3; 12 nucleotides match TRBD2. Germline CDR1 is MDHEN and CDR2 is SYDVKM. V trimming: 3 bases; J trimming: 11 bases; junction bases outside the gene matches: 12. The CDR3 length is 16 residues. CDR3 in DNA: TGTGCCAGCAGTTTTCAGCGACTAGCGGGGGCCCCGAGGCAGTATTTT. Its translation: CASSFQRLAGAPRQYF.

This clone was counted at least ten times. The rearrangement joins TRBV4-2 to TRBJ2-1; no firm D call. Trimming shortened V by 0 bases and J by 10 bases, and 10 bases separated the two germline ends. The CDR3 sequence is 13 residues long. Looked up from germline, CDR1 is LGHNA and CDR2 is YNFKEQ. This CDR3 reads CASSQERGREQFF. The CDR3 DNA is TGTGCCAGCAGCCAAGAACGCGGCAGAGAGCAGTTCTTC.

This clone has more than one count but fewer than ten. The chain employs TRBV7-9 and TRBJ2-7; 9 bases line up with TRBD1. The CDR3 is made up of 15 amino acids. CDR1 is SEHNR and CDR2 is FQNEAQ in the germline V gene (reference sequence). The ends lost 7 bases at V and 4 bases at J; junction bases unmatched: 11. Here the CDR3 DNA reads TGTGCCAGCAACTACCCCATTGGACAGGGGTACGAGCAGTACTTC. This encodes CASNYPIGQGYEQYF.